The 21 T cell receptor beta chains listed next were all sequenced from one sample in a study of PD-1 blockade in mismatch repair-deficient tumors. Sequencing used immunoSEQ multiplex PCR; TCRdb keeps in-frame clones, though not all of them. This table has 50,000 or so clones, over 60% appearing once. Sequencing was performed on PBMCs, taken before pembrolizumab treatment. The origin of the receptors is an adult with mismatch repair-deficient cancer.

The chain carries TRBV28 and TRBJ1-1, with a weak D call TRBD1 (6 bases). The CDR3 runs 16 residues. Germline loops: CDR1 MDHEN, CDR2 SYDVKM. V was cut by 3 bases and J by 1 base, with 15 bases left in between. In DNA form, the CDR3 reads TGTGCCAGCAGTTTTTTCGGGGGCTCCGCGAACACTGAAGCTTTCTTT. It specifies CASSFFGGSANTEAFF.

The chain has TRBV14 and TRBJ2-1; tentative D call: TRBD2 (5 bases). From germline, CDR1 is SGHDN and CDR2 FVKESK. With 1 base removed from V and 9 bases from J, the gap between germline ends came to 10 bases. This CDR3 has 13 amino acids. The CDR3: CASSQVIRGEQFF. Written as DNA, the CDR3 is TGTGCCAGCAGCCAAGTTATCCGGGGTGAGCAGTTCTTC.

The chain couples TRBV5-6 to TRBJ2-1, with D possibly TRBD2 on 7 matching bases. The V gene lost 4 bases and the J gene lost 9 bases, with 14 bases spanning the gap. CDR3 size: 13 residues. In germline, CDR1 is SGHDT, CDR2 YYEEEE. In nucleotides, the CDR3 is TGTGCCAGCAGCCGAGGGGGGGCGTTTGAGCAGTTCTTC. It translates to CASSRGGAFEQFF. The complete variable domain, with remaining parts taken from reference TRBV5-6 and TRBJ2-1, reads DAGVTQSPTHLIKTRGQQVTLRCSPKSGHDTVSWYQQALGQGPQFIFQYYEEEERQRGNFPDRFSGHQFPNYSSELNVNALLLGDSALYLCASSRGGAFEQFFGPGTRLTVL.

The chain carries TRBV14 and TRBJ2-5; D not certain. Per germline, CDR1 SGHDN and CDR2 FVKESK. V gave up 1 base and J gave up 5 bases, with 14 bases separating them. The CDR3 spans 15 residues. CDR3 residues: CASSQVSPGPETQYF. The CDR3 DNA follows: TGTGCCAGCAGCCAAGTGTCCCCCGGACCTGAGACCCAGTACTTC.

CDR3 DNA sequence: TGCGCCAGCAGCTTGGAGCAGGGTAAGGACGAGCAGTACTTC. Protein sequence: CASSLEQGKDEQYF. This chain connects TRBV5-1 to TRBJ2-7, with a weak D call TRBD1 (5 bases). Germline lookup yields CDR1 SGHRS and CDR2 YFSETQ. Deletions cut 0 bases from V and 5 bases from J, with 12 bases between. This CDR3 is built from 14 residues.

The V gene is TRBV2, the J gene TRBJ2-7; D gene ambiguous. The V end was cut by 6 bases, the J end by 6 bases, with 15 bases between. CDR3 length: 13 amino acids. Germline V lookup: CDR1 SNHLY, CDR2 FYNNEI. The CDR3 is CASSALGSGEQYF. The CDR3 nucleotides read TGTGCCAGCAGCGCCCTCGGGTCAGGCGAGCAGTACTTC.

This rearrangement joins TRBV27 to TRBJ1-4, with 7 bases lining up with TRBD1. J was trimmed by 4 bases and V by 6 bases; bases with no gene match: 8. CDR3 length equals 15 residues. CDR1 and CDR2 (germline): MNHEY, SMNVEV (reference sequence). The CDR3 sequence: CASSRQGFHNEKLFF. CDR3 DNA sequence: TGTGCCAGCAGCCGACAGGGTTTCCATAATGAAAAACTGTTTTTT.

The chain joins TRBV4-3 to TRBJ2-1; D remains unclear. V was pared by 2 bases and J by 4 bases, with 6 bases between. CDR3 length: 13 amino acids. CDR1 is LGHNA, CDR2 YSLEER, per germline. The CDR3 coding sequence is TGCGCCAGCAGCCAAAACTTGTACAATGAGCAGTTCTTC. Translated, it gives CASSQNLYNEQFF.

CDR3 sequence (DNA): TGTGCCAGCAGTGTGATAGGCTCGCCCTACGAGCAGTACTTC. Translating gives CASSVIGSPYEQYF. V gene TRBV6-1 combines with J gene TRBJ2-7, with D uncertain. Trimming took off 4 bases at V and 2 bases at J, with 12 bases between the two ends. Per germline, CDR1 MNHNS and CDR2 SASEGT. The CDR3 sequence is 14 residues long.

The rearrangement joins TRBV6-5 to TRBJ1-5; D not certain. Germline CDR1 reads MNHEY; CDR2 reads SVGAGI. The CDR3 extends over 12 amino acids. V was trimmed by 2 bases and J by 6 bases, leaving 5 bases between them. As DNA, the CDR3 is TGTGCCAGCAGTTACATCAGTCAGCCCCAGCATTTT. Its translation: CASSYISQPQHF.

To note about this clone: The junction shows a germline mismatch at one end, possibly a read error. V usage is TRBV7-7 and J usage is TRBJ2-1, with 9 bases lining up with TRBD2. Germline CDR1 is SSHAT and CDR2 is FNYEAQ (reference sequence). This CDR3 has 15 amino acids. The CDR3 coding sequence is TGTGCTAGCAGCTTAAATAGCGGGAGCAGATATGAGCAGTTCTTC. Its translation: CASSLNSGSRYEQFF. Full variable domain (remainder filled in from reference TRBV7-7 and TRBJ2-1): GAGVSQSPRYKVTKRGQDVTLRCDPISSHATLYWYQQALGQGPEFLTYFNYEAQPDKSGLPSDRFSAERPEGSISTLTIQRTEQRDSAMYRCASSLNSGSRYEQFFGPGTRLTVL.

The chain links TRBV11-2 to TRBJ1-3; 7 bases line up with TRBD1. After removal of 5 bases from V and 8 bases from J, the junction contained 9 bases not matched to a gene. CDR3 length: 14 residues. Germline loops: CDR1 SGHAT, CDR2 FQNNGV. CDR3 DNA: TGTGCCAGCAGCCTTAGCCGACAGGGATACACCATATATTTT. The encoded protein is CASSLSRQGYTIYF.

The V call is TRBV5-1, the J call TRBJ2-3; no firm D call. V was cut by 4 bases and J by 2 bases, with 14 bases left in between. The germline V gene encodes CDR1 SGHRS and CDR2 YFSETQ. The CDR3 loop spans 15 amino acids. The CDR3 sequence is CASSAQDAPTDTQYF. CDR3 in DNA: TGCGCCAGCAGCGCCCAGGATGCCCCCACAGATACGCAGTATTTT.

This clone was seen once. CDR3 residues: CASSLGNQETQYF. The CDR3 region has the DNA TGTGCCAGCAGCTTGGGAAACCAAGAGACCCAGTACTTC. The gene calls are TRBV11-2 and TRBJ2-5, with no clear D. Trimming cost V 3 bases and J 0 bases, with 5 bases left between them. CDR3 size: 13 residues. CDR1 and CDR2 (germline): SGHAT, FQNNGV.

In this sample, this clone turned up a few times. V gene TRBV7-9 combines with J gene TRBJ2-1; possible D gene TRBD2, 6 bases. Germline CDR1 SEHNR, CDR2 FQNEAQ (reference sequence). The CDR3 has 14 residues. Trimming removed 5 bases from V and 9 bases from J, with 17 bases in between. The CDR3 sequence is CASSASGTHGEQFF. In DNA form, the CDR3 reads TGTGCCAGCAGCGCCTCCGGGACTCACGGTGAGCAGTTCTTC.

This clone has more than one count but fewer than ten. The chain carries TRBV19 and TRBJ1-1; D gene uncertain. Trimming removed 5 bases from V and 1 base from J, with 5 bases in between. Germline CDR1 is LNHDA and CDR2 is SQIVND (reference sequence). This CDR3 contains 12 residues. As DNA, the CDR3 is TGTGCCAGTAGTCTAAGGAACACTGAAGCTTTCTTT. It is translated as CASSLRNTEAFF.

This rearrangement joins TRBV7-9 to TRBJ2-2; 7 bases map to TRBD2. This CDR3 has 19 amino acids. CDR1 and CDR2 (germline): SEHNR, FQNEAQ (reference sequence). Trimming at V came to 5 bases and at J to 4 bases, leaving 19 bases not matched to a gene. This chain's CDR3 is CASSRGSGGLVRGTGELFF. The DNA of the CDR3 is TGTGCCAGCAGCCGAGGATCCGGCGGACTAGTCCGGGGCACCGGGGAGCTGTTTTTT. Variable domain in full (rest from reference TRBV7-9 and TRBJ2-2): DTGVSQNPRHKITKRGQNVTFRCDPISEHNRLYWYRQTLGQGPEFLTYFQNEAQLEKSRLLSDRFSAERPKGSFSTLEIQRTEQGDSAMYLCASSRGSGGLVRGTGELFFGEGSRLTVL.

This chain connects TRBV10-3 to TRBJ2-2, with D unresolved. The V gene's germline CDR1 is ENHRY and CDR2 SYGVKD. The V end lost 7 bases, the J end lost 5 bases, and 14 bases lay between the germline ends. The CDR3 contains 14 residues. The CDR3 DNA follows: TGTGCCATCAAGCAAGACAAGGTGACCGGGGAGCTGTTTTTT. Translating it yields CAIKQDKVTGELFF.

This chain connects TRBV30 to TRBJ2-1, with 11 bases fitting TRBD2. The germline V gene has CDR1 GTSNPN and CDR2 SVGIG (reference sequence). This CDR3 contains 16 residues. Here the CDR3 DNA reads TGTGCGCAGGGGGTGGGTAGCGGGAGGGCCGGCAATGAGCAGTTCTTC. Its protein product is CAQGVGSGRAGNEQFF. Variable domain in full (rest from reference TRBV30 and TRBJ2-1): SQTIHQWPATLVQPVGSPLSLECTVEGTSNPNLYWYRQAAGRGLQLLFYSVGIGQISSEVPQNLSASRPQDRQFILSSKKLLLSDSGFYLCAQGVGSGRAGNEQFFGPGTRLTVL.

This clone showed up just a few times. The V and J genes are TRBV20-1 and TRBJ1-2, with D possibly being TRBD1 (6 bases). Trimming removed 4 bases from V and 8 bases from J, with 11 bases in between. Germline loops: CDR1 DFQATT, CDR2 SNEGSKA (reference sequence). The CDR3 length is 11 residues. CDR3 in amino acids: CSAKRGDGYTF. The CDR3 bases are TGCAGTGCTAAAAGGGGGGACGGCTACACCTTC.

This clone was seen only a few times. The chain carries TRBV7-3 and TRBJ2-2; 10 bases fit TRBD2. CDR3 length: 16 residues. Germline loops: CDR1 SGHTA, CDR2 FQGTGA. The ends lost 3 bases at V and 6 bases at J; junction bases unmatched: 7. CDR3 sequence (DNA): TGTGCCAGCAGCTTGCCGGGACTAGCGTCCCCCGGGGAGCTGTTTTTT. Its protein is CASSLPGLASPGELFF.